This T cell receptor (beta chain) was observed in a study of cytomegalovirus exposure and HLA in healthy donors. Study-level points and caveats: Per a prior analysis, the majority of TCR beta V segments were productive roughly 87% or roughly 30% of the time. Follow-up analysis seemed to connect common viral pathogens with several of the most significant clusters identified.

Samples came from healthy bone marrow donors. Remarks on this clone: Its matching antigen is unknown.

A multiplex PCR was run with 60 Vbeta primers and 13 Jbeta primers. This table comes from immunoSEQ multiplex PCR, and its TCRdb copy is limited to in-frame clones, with some not included. The sample yields about 150,000 clones, around 72% seen once. V was clipped by 3 bases and J by 0 bases, with 11 bases between them. Germline V CDR1 and CDR2: SQVTM, ANQGSEA. The CDR3 runs 14 residues. The sequencing input was PBMCs. The clonotype was recovered from a young man in good health and CMV-seronegative. The chain links TRBV29-1 to TRBJ1-1; weak D call: TRBD1 (5 bases). The CDR3 bases are TGCAGCGTTGATGGCGGGGGGTTGAACACTGAAGCTTTCTTT. Its translation is CSVDGGGLNTEAFF.